This T cell receptor beta chain emerged from a study of cytomegalovirus exposure and HLA in healthy donors. Findings of the study overall: Earlier analysis yielded a pattern in which most TCR beta V segments were productive about 87% or about 30% of the time.

While unrecorded immune exposures were likely, the donors were nominally healthy when sampled. The CDR3 spans 13 residues. V lost 11 bases and J lost 4, with 17 bases in between. CDR1 is MNHEY and CDR2 is SVGAGI in the germline V gene. PCR used 60 Vbeta primers and 13 Jbeta primers. Sequencing was performed with immunoSEQ multiplex PCR; in TCRdb, only in-frame clones are kept and a portion is missing. This sample has about 160,000 clones, with around 84% found just once. About this clone: Its antigen is as yet unknown.

Sequencing used PBMCs. This chain connects TRBV6-5 to TRBJ1-2; TRBD1 is a possible D gene (6 bases). The TCR was taken from a man aged 45-65 years in good health and CMV-seropositive. In DNA form, the CDR3 reads TGTGCCGCCTTTGTAGGACAGAGCTATGGCTACACCTTC. Its protein is CAAFVGQSYGYTF.